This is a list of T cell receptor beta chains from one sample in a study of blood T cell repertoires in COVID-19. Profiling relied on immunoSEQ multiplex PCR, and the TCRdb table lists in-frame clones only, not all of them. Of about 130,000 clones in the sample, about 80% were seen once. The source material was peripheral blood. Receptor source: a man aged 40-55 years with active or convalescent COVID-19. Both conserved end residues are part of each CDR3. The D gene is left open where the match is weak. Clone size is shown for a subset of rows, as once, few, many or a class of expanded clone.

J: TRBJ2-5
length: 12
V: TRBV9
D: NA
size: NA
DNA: TGTGCCAGCAAGAACTTATCGGAGACCCAGTACTTC
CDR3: CASKNLSETQYF

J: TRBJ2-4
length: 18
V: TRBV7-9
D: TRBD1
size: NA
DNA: TGTGCCAGCAGCACCGGGACAGGGGCCATCCCACTCAAAAACATTCAGTACTTC
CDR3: CASSTGTGAIPLKNIQYF

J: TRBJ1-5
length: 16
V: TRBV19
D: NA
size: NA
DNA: TGTGCCAGTAGTACTATGACAAGGGGGAACAATCAGCCCCAGCATTTT
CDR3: CASSTMTRGNNQPQHF

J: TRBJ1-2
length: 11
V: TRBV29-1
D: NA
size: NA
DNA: TGCAGCGACAGCAGGGGAGACGGCTACACCTTC
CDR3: CSDSRGDGYTF

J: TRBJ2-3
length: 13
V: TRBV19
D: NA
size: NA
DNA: TGTGCCAGTAGTCCACAGTATTTCGTTACGCAGTATTTT
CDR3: CASSPQYFVTQYF

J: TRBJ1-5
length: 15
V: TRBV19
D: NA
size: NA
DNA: TGTGCCAGTACCCCTGACGGGAATAGCAATCAGCCCCAGCATTTT
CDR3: CASTPDGNSNQPQHF

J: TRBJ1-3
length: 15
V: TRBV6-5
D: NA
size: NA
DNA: TGTGCCAGCAGCAGAGGACAGATCTCTGGAAACACCATATATTTT
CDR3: CASSRGQISGNTIYF

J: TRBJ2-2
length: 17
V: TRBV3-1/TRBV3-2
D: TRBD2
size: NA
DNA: TGTGCCAGCAGCCACCTGGGTAGCGGGGAAAACACCGGGGAGCTGTTTTTT
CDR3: CASSHLGSGENTGELFF

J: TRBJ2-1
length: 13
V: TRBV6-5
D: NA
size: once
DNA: TGTGCCAGCAGGGGGACTTTGGGGCATGAGCAGTTCTTC
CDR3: CASRGTLGHEQFF

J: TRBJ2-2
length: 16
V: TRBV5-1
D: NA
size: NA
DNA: TGCGCCACCAGGAGTGGGCAGGCCTCGAACACCGGGGAGCTGTTTTTT
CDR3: CATRSGQASNTGELFF

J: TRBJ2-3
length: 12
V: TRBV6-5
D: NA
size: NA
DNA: TGTGCCAGCAAGGGGACTCCGGGTACGCAGTATTTT
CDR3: CASKGTPGTQYF

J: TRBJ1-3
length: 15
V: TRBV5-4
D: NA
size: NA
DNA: TGTGCCAGCAGCTTGGGGACAGATAGAGGAAACACCATATATTTT
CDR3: CASSLGTDRGNTIYF

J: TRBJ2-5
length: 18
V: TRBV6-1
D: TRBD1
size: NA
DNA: TGTGCCAGCAGTGAACAAGACAGGGGTTGGATAGGACAAGAGACCCAGTACTTC
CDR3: CASSEQDRGWIGQETQYF

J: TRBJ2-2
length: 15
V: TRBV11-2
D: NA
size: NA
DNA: TGTGCCAGCAGCGTGGTAGGAGGAGACACCGGGGAGCTGTTTTTT
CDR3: CASSVVGGDTGELFF

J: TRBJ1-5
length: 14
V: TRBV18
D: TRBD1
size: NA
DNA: TGTGCCAGCTCACTCGGACAGGTCAATCAGCCCCAGCATTTT
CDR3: CASSLGQVNQPQHF

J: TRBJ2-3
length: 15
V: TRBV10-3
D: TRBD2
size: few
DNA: TGTGCCATCAGTGCGATAGCGGGGCTCTCAGATACGCAGTATTTT
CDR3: CAISAIAGLSDTQYF

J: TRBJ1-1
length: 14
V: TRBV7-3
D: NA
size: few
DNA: TGTGCCAGCAGCCCGGAGATGGGTAACACTGAAGCTTTCTTT
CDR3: CASSPEMGNTEAFF

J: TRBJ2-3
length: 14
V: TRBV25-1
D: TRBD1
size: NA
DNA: TGTGCCAGCAGTGAGACAGGGATCACAGATACGCAGTATTTT
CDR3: CASSETGITDTQYF

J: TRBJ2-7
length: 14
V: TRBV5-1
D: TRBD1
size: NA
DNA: TGCGCCAGCAGCTTGTGGGACAGGGACTACGAGCAGTACTTC
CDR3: CASSLWDRDYEQYF

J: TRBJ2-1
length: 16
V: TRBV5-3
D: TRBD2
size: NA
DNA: TGTGCCAGAAGTCCGGGACTAGCGGGGGGAGACAATGAGCAGTTCTTC
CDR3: CARSPGLAGGDNEQFF

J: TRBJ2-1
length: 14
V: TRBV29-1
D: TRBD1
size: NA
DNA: TGCAGCGTTGCCGGGACAGGGATATCTAATGAGCAGTTCTTC
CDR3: CSVAGTGISNEQFF

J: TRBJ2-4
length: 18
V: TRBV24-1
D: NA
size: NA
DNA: TGTGCCACCAGTGATATGATAGCTCCCCCATATGCCAAAAACATTCAGTACTTC
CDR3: CATSDMIAPPYAKNIQYF

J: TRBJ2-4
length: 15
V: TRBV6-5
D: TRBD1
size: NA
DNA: TGTGCCAGCTCCCCGGGACAGGAGCCAAAAAACATTCAGTACTTC
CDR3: CASSPGQEPKNIQYF

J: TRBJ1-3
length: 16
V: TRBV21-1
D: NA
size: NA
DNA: TGTGCCAGCAGCAAAGCGGGACAAAACTCTGGAAACACCATATATTTT
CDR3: CASSKAGQNSGNTIYF

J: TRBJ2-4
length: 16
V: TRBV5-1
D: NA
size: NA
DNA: TGCGCCAGCAGCTCGGGGGAGCTAATAGCCAAAAACATTCAGTACTTC
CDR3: CASSSGELIAKNIQYF

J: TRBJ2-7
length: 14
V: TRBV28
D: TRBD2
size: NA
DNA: TGTGCCAGCAGTCTTAGCGGGGGGGCCTACGAGCAGTACTTC
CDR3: CASSLSGGAYEQYF

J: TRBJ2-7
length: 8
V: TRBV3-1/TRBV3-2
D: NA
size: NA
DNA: TGTGCCAGCTCCAGGCAGTACTTC
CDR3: CASSRQYF

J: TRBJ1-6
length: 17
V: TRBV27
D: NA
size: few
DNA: TGTGCCAGCAGTTTATCAGGGAGGATGTCCTATAATTCACCCCTCCACTTT
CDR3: CASSLSGRMSYNSPLHF